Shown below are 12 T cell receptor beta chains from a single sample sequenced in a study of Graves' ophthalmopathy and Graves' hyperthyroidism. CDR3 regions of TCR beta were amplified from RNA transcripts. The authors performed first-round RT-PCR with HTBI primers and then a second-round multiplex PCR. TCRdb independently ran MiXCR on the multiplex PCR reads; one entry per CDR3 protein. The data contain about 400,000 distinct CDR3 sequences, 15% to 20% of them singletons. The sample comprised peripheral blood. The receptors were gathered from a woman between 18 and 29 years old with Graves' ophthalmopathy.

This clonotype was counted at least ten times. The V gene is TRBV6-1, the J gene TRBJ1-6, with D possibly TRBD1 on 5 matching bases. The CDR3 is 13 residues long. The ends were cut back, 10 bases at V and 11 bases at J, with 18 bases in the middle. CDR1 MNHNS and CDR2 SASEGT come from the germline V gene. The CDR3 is CATPGPLRAPLHF. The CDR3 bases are TGTGCCACCCCGGGACCGCTAAGGGCACCCCTCCACTTT.

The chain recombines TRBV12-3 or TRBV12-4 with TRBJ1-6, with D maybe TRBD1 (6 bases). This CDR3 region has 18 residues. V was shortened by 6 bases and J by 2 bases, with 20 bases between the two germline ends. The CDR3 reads CASSNHVAGGAYNSPLHF. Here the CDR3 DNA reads TGTGCCAGCAGCAATCACGTGGCCGGGGGCGCCTATAATTCACCCCTCCACTTT.

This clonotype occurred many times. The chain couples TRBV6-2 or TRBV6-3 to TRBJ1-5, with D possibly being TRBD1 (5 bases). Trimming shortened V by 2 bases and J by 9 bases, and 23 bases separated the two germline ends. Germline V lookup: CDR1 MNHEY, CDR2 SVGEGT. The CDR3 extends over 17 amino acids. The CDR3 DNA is TGTGCCAGCAGTTACCCCTCTCTCGGGGGGAGGACGCGGCCCCAGCATTTT. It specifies CASSYPSLGGRTRPQHF.

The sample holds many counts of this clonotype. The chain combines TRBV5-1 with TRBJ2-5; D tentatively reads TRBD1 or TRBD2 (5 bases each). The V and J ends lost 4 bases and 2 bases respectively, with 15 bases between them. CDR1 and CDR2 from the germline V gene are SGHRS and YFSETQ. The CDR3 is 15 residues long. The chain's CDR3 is CASSPLGPPQETQYF. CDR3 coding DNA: TGCGCCAGCAGCCCCCTGGGACCGCCACAAGAGACCCAGTACTTC.

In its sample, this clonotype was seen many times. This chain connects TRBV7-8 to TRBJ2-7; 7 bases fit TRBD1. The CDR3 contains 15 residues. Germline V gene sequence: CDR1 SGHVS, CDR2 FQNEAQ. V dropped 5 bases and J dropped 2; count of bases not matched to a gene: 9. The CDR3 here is CASSATGTAPYEQYF. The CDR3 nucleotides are TGTGCCAGCAGCGCAACCGGGACAGCCCCCTACGAGCAGTACTTC.

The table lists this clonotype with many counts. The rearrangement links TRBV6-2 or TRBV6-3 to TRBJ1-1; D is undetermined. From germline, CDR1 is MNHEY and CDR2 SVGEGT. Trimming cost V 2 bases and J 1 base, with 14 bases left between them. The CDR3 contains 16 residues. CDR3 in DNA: TGTGCCAGCAGTTACGGAGGAATAGGAGGGAACACTGAAGCTTTCTTT. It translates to CASSYGGIGGNTEAFF.

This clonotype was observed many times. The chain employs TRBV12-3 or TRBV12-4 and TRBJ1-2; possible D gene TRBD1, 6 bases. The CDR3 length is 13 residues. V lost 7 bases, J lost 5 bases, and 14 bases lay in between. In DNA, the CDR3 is TGTGCCAGCACTCAGGGGAGAGGATATGGCTACACCTTC. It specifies CASTQGRGYGYTF.

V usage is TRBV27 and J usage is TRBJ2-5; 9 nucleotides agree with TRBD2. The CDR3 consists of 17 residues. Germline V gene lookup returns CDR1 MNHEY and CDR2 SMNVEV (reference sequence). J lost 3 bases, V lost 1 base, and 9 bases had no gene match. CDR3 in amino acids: CASSLFGSGRFEETQYF. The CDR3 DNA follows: TGTGCCAGCAGTTTATTTGGGAGCGGGAGGTTTGAAGAGACCCAGTACTTC.

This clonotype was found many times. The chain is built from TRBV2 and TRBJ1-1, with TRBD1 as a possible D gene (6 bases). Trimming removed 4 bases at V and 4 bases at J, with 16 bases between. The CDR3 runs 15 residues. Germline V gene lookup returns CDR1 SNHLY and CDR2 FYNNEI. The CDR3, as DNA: TGTGCCAGCAGTGTCCTGGAGGGGGGCGGCACTGAAGCTTTCTTT. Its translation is CASSVLEGGGTEAFF.

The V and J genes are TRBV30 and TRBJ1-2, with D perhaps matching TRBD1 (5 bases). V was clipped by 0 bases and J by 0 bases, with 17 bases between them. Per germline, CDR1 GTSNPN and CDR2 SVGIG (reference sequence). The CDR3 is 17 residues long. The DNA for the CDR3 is TGTGCCTGGAGTGTTTTTGCGACAGCAGAAACTAACTATGGCTACACCTTC. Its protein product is CAWSVFATAETNYGYTF.

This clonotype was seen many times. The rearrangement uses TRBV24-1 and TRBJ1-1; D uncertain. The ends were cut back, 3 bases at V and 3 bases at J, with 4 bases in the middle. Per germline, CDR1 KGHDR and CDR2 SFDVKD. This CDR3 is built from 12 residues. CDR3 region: CATSDGDTEAFF. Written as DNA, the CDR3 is TGTGCCACCAGTGATGGGGACACTGAAGCTTTCTTT.

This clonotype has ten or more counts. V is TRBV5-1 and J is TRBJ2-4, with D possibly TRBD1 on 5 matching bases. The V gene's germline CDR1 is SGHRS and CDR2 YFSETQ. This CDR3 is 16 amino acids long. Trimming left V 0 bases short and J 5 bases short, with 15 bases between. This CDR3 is CASSLAVKTDQNIQYF. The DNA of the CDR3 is TGCGCCAGCAGCTTGGCCGTAAAGACAGACCAAAACATTCAGTACTTC. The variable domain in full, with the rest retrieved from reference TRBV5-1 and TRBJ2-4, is KAGVTQTPRYLIKTRGQQVTLSCSPISGHRSVSWYQQTPGQGLQFLFEYFSETQRNKGNFPGRFSGRQFSNSRSEMNVSTLELGDSALYLCASSLAVKTDQNIQYFGAGTRLSVL.